Described below is a single T cell receptor beta chain sequence and its context. This sample's treatment: 15 to 20 received Ad26.COV2.S at low or high dose, single or two shots; about five received placebo; per-sample allocation not given. Day 63 following the first vaccine or placebo injection was when the samples were taken. V was shortened by 6 bases and J by 8 bases, with 23 bases between the two germline ends. Germline V CDR1 and CDR2: SGDLS, YYNGEE. The CDR3 runs 16 residues. The repertoire was sequenced with immunoSEQ multiplex PCR; TCRdb's copy has only in-frame clones and lacks some. The sample has around 450,000 clones; roughly 87% are singletons. The source of the sample is a study of Ad26.COV2.S vaccination and SARS-CoV-2 variants.

The sequences come from peripheral blood, collected in a trial of Ad26.COV2.S vaccine versus placebo. The receptor comes from a person between 18 and 60 years old who received the Ad26.COV2.S COVID-19 vaccine or a placebo. The gene calls are TRBV9 and TRBJ2-2; D could derive from TRBD1 or TRBD2 (5 bases each). The CDR3 bases are TGTGCCAGCAACCCCGCCGGGGACGGATACGAGGGGGAGCTGTTTTTT. It translates to CASNPAGDGYEGELFF.